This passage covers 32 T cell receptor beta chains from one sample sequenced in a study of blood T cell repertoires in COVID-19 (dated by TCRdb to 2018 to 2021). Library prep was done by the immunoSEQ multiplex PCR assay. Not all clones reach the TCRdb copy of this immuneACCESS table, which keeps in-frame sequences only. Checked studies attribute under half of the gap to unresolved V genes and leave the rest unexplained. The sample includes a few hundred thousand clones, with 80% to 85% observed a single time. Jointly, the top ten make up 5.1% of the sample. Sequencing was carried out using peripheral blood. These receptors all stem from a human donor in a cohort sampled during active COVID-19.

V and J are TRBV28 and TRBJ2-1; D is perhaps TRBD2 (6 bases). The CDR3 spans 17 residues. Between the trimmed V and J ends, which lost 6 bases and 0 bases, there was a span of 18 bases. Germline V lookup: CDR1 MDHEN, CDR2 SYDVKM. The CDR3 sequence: CASSTFSGRSSYNEQFF. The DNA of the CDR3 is TGTGCCAGCAGCACCTTTAGCGGTCGGAGCTCCTACAATGAGCAGTTCTTC.

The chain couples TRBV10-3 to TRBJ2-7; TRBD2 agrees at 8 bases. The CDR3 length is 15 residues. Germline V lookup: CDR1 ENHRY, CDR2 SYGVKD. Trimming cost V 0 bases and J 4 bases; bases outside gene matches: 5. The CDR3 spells CAISESSGRSYEQYF. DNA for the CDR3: TGTGCCATCAGTGAGTCGAGCGGGAGATCGTACGAGCAGTACTTC.

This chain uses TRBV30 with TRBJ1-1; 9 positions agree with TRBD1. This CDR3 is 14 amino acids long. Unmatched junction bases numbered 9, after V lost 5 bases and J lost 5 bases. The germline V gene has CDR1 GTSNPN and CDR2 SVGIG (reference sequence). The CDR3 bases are TGTGCCTGGTACTACAGGGGGCAGGGGACTGAAGCTTTCTTT. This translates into CAWYYRGQGTEAFF.

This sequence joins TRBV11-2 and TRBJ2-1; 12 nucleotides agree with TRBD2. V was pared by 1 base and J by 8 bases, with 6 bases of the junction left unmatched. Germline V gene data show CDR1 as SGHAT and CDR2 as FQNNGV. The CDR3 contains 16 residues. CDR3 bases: TGTGCCAGCAGCTTAGGAGCTAGCGGGAGGGTGGATGAGCAGTTCTTC. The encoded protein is CASSLGASGRVDEQFF. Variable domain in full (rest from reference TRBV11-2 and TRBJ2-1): EAGVAQSPRYKIIEKRQSVAFWCNPISGHATLYWYQQILGQGPKLLIQFQNNGVVDDSQLPKDRFSAERLKGVDSTLKIQPAKLEDSAVYLCASSLGASGRVDEQFFGPGTRLTVL.

In DNA, the CDR3 is TGTGCCAGCACGCGGGACAGCAACTATGGCTACACCTTC. Translation gives CASTRDSNYGYTF. The J gene is TRBJ1-2, the V gene TRBV28; 7 bases match TRBD1. CDR1 and CDR2 from the germline V gene are MDHEN and SYDVKM. V lost 7 bases and J lost 2; bases outside the gene matches: 4. The CDR3 loop spans 13 amino acids.

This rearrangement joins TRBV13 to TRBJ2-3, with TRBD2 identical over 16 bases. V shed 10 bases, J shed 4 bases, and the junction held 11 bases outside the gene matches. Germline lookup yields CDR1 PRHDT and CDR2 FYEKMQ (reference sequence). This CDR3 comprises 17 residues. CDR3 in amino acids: CAITPGLAGGSPDTQYF. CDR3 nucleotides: TGTGCCATTACTCCGGGACTAGCGGGAGGGAGCCCAGATACGCAGTATTTT.

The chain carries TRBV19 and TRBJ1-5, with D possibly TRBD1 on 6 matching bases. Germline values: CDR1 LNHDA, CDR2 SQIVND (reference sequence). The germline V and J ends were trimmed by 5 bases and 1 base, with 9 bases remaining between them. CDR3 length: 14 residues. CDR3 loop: CASSQGLSNQPQHF. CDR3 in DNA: TGTGCCAGTAGTCAGGGGTTAAGCAATCAGCCCCAGCATTTT.

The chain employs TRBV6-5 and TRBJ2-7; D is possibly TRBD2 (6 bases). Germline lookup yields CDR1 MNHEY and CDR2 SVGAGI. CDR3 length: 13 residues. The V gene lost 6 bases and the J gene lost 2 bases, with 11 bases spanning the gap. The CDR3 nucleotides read TGTGCCAGCAGCCAGCGGGTCCCCTACGAGCAGTACTTC. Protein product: CASSQRVPYEQYF.

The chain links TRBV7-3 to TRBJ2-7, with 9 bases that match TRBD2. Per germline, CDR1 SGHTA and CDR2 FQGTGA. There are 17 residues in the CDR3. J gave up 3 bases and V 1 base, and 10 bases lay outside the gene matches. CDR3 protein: CASSLISVKREVYEQYF. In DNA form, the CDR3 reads TGTGCCAGCAGCTTAATATCTGTTAAGCGGGAGGTCTACGAGCAGTACTTC.

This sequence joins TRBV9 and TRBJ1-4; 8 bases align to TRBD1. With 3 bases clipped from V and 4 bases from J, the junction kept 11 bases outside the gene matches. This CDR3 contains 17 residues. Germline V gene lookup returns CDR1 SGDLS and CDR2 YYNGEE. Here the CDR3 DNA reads TGTGCCAGCAGCGATACCGGGACAGGCAGCGTTAATGAAAAACTGTTTTTT. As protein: CASSDTGTGSVNEKLFF.

Here the CDR3 DNA reads TGTGCCAGCAGTGGAACAGGGATCCACAATCAGCCCCAGCATTTT. This translates into CASSGTGIHNQPQHF. The chain uses TRBV6-2 or TRBV6-3 and TRBJ1-5; possibly TRBD1 for D (6 bases). This CDR3 has 15 residues. The V end lost 5 bases, the J end lost 3 bases, and 14 bases lay between the germline ends. Looked up from germline, CDR1 is MNHEY and CDR2 is SVGEGT.

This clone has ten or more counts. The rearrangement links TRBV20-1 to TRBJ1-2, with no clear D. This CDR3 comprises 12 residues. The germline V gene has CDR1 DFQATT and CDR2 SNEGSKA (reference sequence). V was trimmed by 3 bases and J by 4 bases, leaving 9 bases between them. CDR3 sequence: CSASTRSYGYTF. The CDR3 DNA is TGCAGTGCTAGTACAAGGAGCTATGGCTACACCTTC.

CDR3 region: CASSLWTSGTTDTQYF. The DNA of the CDR3 is TGCGCCAGCAGCTTGTGGACTAGCGGAACCACAGATACGCAGTATTTT. The chain uses TRBV5-1 and TRBJ2-3; 10 bases fit TRBD2. The trim removed 1 base at V and 2 bases at J, leaving 4 bases unmatched. This CDR3 comprises 16 residues. In germline, CDR1 is SGHRS, CDR2 YFSETQ.

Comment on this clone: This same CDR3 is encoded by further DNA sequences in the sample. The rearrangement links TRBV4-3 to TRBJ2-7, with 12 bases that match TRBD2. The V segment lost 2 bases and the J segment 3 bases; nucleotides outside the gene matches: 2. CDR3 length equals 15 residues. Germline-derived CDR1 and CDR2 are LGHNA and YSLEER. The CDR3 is CASSQILAGGYEQYF. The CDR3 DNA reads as TGCGCCAGCAGCCAAATACTAGCGGGGGGCTACGAGCAGTACTTC.

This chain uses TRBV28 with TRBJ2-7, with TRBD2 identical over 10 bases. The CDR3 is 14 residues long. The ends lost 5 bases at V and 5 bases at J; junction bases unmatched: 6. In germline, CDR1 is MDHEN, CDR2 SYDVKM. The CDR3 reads CASSKAGGLHEQYF. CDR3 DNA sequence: TGTGCCAGCAGTAAAGCGGGAGGGCTACACGAGCAGTACTTC.

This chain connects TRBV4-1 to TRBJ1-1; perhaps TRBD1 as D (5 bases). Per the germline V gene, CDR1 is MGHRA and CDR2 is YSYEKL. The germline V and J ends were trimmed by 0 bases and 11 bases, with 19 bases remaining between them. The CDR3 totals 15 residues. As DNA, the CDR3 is TGCGCCAGCAGCCAAGATCCAGGAGGGGTAATAATGGCTTTCTTT. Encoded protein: CASSQDPGGVIMAFF.

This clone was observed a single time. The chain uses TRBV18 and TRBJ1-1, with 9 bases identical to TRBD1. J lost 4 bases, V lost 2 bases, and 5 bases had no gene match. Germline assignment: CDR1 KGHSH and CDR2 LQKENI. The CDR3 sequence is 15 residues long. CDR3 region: CASSPYRGRSTEAFF. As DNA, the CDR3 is TGTGCCAGCTCACCATACAGGGGGCGGAGCACTGAAGCTTTCTTT.

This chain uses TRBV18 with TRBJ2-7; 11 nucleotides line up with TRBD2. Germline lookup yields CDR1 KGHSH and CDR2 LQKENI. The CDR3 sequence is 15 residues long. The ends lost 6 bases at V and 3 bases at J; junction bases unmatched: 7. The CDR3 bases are TGTGCCAGCTCGTCGGGACTAGCGGAGAACTACGAGCAGTACTTC. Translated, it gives CASSSGLAENYEQYF. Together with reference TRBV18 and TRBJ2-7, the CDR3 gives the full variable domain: NAGVMQNPRHLVRRRGQEARLRCSPMKGHSHVYWYRQLPEEGLKFMVYLQKENIIDESGMPKERFSAEFPKEGPSILRIQQVVRGDSAAYFCASSSGLAENYEQYFGPGTRLTVT.

For the CDR3, the DNA is TGTGCCAGCAGGATACGGGACATCACAGATACGCAGTATTTT. Amino acids: CASRIRDITDTQYF. This chain connects TRBV6-5 to TRBJ2-3; D perhaps matches TRBD1 (6 bases). Germline V gives CDR1 MNHEY, CDR2 SVGAGI. The CDR3 totals 14 residues. V was trimmed by 6 bases and J by 2 bases, leaving 12 bases between them.

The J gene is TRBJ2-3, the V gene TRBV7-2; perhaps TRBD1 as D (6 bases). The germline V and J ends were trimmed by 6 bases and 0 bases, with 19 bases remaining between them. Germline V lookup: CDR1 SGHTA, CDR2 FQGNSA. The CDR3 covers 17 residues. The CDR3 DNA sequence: TGTGCCAGCAGAGAGAGCCTCAGGGGCCCTAGCACAGATACGCAGTATTTT. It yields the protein CASRESLRGPSTDTQYF.

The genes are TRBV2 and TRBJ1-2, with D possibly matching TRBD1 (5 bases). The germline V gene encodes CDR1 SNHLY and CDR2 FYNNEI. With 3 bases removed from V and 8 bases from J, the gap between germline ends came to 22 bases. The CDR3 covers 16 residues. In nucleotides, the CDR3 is TGTGCCAGCAGTGAGGTGGGGGGAAGGGCCGCGCGGGGCTACACCTTC. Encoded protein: CASSEVGGRAARGYTF.

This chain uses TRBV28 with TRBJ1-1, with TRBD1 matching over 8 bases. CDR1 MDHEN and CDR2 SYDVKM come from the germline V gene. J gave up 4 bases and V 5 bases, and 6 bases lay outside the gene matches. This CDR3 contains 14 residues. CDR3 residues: CASSRTGLITEAFF. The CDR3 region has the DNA TGTGCCAGCAGTAGGACAGGGTTGATCACTGAAGCTTTCTTT.

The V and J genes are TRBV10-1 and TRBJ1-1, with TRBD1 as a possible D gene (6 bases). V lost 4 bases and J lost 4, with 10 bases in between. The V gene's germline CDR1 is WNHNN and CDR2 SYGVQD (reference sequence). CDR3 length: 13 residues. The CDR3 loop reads CASSVGGPTEAFF. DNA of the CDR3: TGCGCCAGCAGTGTGGGGGGGCCCACTGAAGCTTTCTTT.

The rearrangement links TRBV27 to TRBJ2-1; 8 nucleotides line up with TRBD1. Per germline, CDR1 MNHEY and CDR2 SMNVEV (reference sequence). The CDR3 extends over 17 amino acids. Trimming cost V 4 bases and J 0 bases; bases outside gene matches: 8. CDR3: CASSYPLQGDSYNEQFF. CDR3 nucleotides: TGTGCCAGCAGTTATCCACTACAGGGGGACTCCTACAATGAGCAGTTCTTC.

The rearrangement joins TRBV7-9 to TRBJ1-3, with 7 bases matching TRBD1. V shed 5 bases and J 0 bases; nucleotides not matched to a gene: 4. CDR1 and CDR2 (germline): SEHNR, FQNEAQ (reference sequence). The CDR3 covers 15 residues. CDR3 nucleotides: TGTGCCAGCAGCACAGGGGTAAGCTCTGGAAACACCATATATTTT. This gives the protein CASSTGVSSGNTIYF.

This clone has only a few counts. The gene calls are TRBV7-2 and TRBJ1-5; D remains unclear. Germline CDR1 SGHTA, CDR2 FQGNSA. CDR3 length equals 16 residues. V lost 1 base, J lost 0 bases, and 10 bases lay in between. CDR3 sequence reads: CASSLGAGYSNQPQHF. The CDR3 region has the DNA TGTGCCAGCAGCTTAGGGGCCGGCTATAGCAATCAGCCCCAGCATTTT.

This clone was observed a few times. DNA of the CDR3: TGTGCCAGCAGCGTAGAAAGCCTCCGGAGCTCCTACAATGAGCAGTTCTTC. It codes for CASSVESLRSSYNEQFF. The gene calls are TRBV9 and TRBJ2-1; no clear D gene. There are 17 residues in the CDR3. V lost 0 bases to trimming and J lost 0 bases, with 13 bases between them. Germline CDR1 and CDR2: SGDLS and YYNGEE.

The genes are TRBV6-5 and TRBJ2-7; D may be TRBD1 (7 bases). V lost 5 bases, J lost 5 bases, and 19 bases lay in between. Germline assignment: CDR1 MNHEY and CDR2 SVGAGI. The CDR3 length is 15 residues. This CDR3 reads CASSLSSGGNDEQYF. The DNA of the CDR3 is TGTGCCAGCAGTCTCTCTTCAGGGGGGAATGACGAGCAGTACTTC.

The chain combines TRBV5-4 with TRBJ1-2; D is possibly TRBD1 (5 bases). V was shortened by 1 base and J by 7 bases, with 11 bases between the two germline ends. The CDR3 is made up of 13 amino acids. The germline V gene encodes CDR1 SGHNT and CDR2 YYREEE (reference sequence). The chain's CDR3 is CASSLPGTSGYTF. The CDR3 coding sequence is TGTGCCAGCAGCTTGCCCGGGACTAGTGGCTACACCTTC.

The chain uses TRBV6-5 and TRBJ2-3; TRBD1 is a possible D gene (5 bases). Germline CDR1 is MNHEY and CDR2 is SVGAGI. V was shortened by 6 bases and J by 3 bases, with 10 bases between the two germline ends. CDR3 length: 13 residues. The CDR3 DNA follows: TGTGCCAGCAGGCCCAGGGCGACAGATACGCAGTATTTT. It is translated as CASRPRATDTQYF.

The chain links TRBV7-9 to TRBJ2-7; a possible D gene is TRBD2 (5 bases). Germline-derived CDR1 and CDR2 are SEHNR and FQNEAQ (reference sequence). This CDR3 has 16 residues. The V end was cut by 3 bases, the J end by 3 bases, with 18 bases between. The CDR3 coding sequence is TGTGCCAGCAGCTTGTCAGTGGCGGGTTTTATCTACGAGCAGTACTTC. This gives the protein CASSLSVAGFIYEQYF. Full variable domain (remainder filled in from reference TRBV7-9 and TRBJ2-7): DTGVSQNPRHKITKRGQNVTFRCDPISEHNRLYWYRQTLGQGPEFLTYFQNEAQLEKSRLLSDRFSAERPKGSFSTLEIQRTEQGDSAMYLCASSLSVAGFIYEQYFGPGTRLTVT.

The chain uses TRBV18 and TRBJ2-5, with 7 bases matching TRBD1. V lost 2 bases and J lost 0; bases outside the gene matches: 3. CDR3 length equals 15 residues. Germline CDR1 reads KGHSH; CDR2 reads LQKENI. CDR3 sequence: CASSPGTVNQETQYF. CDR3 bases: TGTGCCAGCTCACCAGGGACAGTTAACCAAGAGACCCAGTACTTC. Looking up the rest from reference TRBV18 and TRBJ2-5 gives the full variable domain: NAGVMQNPRHLVRRRGQEARLRCSPMKGHSHVYWYRQLPEEGLKFMVYLQKENIIDESGMPKERFSAEFPKEGPSILRIQQVVRGDSAAYFCASSPGTVNQETQYFGPGTRLLVL.